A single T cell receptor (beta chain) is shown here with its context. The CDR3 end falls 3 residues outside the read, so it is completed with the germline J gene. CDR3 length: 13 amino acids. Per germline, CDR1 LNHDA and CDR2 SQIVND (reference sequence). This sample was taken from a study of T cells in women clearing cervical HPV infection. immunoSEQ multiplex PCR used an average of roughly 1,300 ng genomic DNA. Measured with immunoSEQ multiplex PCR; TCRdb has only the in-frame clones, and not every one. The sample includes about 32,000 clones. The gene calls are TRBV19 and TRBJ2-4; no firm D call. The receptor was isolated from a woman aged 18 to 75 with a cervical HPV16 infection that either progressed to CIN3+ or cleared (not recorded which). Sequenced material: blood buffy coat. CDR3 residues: CASSIGSNYGQYF. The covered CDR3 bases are TGTGCCAGTAGTATTGGATCTAACTATGGT.